The TCR beta chain described here comes from a study of cytotoxic CD8 clonotypes in ibrutinib-treated CLL (dated by TCRdb to about 2021). About the study as a whole: The cohort had eleven to twelve relapsed/refractory and 15 treatment-naive patients; about 17 were IGHV unmutated. Partial responses were observed in some 24 patients and complete responses in 2; after a median follow-up of about 69 months, remission was maintained in around 14 patients and progression was observed in approximately 12. The response samples were drawn at a median of 12 months into treatment, with a range of about 6 to 40 months. On average, each sample had some 250,000 productive templates and roughly 95,000 productive rearrangements. Of the 86 participants in the trial, 26 had longitudinal samples available. Cryopreserved peripheral blood mononuclear cells were obtained before treatment, at response, and at either sustained remission or disease progression. Every sample from remission and from progressive disease was obtained while the patients were still on ibrutinib. General study outcomes and caveats: Public clonotypes were found to be uncommon and were observed to contract or remain stable during treatment; the increase in clonality was shown to reflect expansion of private clonotypes at ibrutinib response. Baseline clonality exceeded that of age-matched healthy donors and correlated strongly with circulating CD8+ T-cell counts. Lymph node repertoires were not examined, and the timing of sampling was not matched between patients in sustained remission and those whose disease progressed. Clonality rose at ibrutinib response, remained stable during sustained remission, and dropped back toward baseline at progression.

This clone was detected once. Its antigen remains unidentified. Base qualities are not provided; no much larger clone lies one nucleotide away. Explained via the paper, the time point label denotes: 20 to 25 months on ibrutinib. For TCR beta library preparation, about 1.8 micrograms of genomic DNA were isolated from cryopreserved PBMCs. Longitudinal blood samples from CLL patients on ibrutinib monotherapy were analyzed using high-throughput TCR beta sequencing. The patients took part in an open-label, single-center phase 2 trial of ibrutinib monotherapy. The goal of deep resolution MiSeq sequencing was a depth between 1 in 1 million and 1 in 200,000 T cells, and coverage averaged 10x per clonotype. The immunoSEQ hsTCRB Kit was used to generate TCR beta libraries. The paper's processing steps were these. Data were analyzed with ImmunoSEQ Data Assistant and ImmunoSEQ Analyzer, with V, D and J genes assigned per IMGT definitions. Clonality was computed as one minus normalized Shannon entropy of productive rearrangement frequencies, ranging from 0 to 1. Only overrepresented clonotypes making up at least 0.05% of the repertoire of each patient were included in the public clonotype analysis. Repertoires from some 13 age-matched healthy donors in immuneACCESS were used as clonality controls. TCRdb stores this immuneACCESS table with in-frame sequences only. Part of the clones is absent; in the studies checked, under half of the shortfall reflects unresolved V genes, and no reason is known for the rest. V, J and clone size reflect that table, while D and trimming were determined from the DNA. The sample profile shows about 200,000 clones; around 72% of them were found once. The top ten clones comprise roughly 13% of the sample.

Including the terminal cysteine and phenylalanine, the CDR3 comprises 14 residues. The read is trimmed to its CDR3 DNA, 42 bases read in frame from base 1. According to the germline V gene, CDR1 reads SGHRS and CDR2 reads YFSETQ. V gives up 0 bases and J gives up 2 bases, and the segment between their germline ends measures 7 bases. The input for sequencing was PBMCs, taken after 24 months of ibrutinib treatment. The TCR was taken from a human donor with chronic lymphocytic leukemia. The sequence joins TRBV5-1 to TRBJ2-3, with the D gene uncertain. CDR3 protein: CASSLGSVTDTQYF. The DNA is as follows: TGCGCCAGCAGCTTGGGATCAGTCACAGATACGCAGTATTTT.